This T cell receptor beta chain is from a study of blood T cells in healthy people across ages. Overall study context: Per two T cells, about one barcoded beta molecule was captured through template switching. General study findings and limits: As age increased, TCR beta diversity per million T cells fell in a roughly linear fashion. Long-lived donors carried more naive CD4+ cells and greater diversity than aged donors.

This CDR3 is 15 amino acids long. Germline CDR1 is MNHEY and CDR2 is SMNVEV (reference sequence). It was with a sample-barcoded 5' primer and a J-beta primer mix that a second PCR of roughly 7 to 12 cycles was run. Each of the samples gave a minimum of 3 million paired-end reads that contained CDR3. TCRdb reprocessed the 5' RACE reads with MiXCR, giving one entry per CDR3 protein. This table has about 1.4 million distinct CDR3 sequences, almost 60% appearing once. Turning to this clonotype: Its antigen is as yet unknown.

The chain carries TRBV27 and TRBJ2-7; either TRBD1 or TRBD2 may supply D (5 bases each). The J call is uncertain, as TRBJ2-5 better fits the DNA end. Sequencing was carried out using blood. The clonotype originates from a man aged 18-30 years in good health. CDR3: CASSLSQGAVETQYF. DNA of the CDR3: TGTGCCAGCAGTTTATCGCAGGGAGCGGTGGAGACCCAGTACTTC.